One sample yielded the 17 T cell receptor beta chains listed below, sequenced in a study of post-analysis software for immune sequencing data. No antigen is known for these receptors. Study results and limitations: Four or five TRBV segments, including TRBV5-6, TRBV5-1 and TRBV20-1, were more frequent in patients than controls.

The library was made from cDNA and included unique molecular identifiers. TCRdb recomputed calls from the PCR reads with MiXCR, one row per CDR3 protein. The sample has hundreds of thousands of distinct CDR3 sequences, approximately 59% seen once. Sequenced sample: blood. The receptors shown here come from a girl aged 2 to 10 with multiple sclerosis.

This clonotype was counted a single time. The CDR3 region is CASSYGLAGGLDEQYF. CDR3 bases: TGTGCCAGCAGTTACGGACTAGCGGGAGGGCTCGACGAGCAGTACTTC. J is TRBJ2-7 and V is TRBV6-5; TRBD2 matches 15 bases. Germline values: CDR1 MNHEY, CDR2 SVGAGI. This CDR3 region has 16 residues. V was pared by 2 bases and J by 5 bases, with 4 bases of the junction left unmatched.

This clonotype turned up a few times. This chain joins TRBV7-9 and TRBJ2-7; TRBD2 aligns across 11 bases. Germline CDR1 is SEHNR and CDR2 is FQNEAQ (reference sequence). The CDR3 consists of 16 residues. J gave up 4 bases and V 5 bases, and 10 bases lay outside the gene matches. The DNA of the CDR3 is TGTGCCAGCAGCGGGGGGACTAGCGGAAACTTGTACGAGCAGTACTTC. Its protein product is CASSGGTSGNLYEQYF.

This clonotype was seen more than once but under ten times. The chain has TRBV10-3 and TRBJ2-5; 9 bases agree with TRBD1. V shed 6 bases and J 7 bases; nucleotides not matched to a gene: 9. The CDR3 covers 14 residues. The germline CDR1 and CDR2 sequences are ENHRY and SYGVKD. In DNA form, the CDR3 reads TGTGCCATCAGCCCCGGGACAGGGTCAGGGACCCAGTACTTC. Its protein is CAISPGTGSGTQYF.

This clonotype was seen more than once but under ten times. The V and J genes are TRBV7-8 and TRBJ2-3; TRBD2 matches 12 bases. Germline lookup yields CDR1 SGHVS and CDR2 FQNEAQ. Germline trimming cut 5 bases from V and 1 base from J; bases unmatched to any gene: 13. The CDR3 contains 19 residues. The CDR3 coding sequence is TGTGCCAGCAGCCCCTCCCGGCTAGCGGGGGGGCTCGGCACAGATACGCAGTATTTT. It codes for CASSPSRLAGGLGTDTQYF.

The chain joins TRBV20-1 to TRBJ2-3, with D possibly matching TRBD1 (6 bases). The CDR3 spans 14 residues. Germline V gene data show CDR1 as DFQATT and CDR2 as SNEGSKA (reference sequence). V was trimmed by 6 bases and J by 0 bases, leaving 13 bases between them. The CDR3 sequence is CSATGISSTDTQYF. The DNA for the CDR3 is TGCAGTGCAACAGGGATTTCTAGCACAGATACGCAGTATTTT.

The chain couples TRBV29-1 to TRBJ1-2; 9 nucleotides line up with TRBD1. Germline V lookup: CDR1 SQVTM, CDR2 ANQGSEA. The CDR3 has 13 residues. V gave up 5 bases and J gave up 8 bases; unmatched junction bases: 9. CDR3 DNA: TGCAGCGTTACCAAACAGGGGGCAGAGGGCTACACCTTC. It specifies CSVTKQGAEGYTF.

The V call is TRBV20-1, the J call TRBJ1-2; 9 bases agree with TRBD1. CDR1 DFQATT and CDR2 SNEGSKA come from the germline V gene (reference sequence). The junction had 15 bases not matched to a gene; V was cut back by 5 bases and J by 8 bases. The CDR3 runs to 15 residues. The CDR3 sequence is CSAPVPGTGRSGYTF. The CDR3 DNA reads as TGCAGTGCTCCCGTCCCGGGGACAGGGAGGTCGGGCTACACCTTC.

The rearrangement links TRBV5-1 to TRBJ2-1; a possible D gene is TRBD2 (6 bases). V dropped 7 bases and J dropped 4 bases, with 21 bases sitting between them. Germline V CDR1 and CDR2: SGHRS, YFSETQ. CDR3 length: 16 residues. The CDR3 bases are TGCGCCAGCTCTCTTTCCGGGACTGGGCCTTACAATGAGCAGTTCTTC. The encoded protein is CASSLSGTGPYNEQFF.

The CDR3 here is CAAALNRIRGNNEQFF. CDR3 bases: TGTGCCGCGGCCCTCAATCGGATTCGGGGGAACAATGAGCAGTTCTTC. The V and J genes are TRBV6-1 and TRBJ2-1; perhaps TRBD2 as D (6 bases). CDR1 and CDR2 (germline): MNHNS, SASEGT. Trimming pared 11 bases from V and 5 bases from J, leaving 25 bases between. The CDR3 extends over 16 amino acids.

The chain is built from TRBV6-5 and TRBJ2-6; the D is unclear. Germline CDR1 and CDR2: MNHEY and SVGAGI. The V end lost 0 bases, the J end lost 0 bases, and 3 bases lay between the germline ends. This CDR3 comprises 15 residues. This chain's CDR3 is CASSYSTSGANVLTF. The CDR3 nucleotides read TGTGCCAGCAGTTACTCGACCTCTGGGGCCAACGTCCTGACTTTC.

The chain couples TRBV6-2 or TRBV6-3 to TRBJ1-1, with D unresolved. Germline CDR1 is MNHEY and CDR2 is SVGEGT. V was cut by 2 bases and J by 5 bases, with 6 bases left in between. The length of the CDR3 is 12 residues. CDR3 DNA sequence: TGTGCCAGCAGTTACCCCCGGACTGAAGCTTTCTTT. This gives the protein CASSYPRTEAFF.

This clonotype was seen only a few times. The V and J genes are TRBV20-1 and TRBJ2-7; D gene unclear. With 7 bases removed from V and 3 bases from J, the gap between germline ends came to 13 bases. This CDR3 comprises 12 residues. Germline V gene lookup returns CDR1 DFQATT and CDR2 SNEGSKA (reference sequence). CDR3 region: CSVPDINYEQYF. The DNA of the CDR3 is TGCAGTGTTCCGGATATTAACTACGAGCAGTACTTC.

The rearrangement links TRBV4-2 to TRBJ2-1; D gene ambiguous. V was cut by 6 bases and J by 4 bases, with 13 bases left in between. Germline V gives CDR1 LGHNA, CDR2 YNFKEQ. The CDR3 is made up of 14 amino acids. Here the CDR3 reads CASSQDMVYNEQFF. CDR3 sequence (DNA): TGTGCCAGCAGTCAGGATATGGTTTACAATGAGCAGTTCTTC.

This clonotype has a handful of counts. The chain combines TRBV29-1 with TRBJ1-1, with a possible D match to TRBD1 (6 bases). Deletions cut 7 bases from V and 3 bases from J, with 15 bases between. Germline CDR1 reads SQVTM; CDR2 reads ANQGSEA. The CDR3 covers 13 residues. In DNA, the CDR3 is TGCAGCGCCGCACAGGGTCCCGACACTGAAGCTTTCTTT. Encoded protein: CSAAQGPDTEAFF.

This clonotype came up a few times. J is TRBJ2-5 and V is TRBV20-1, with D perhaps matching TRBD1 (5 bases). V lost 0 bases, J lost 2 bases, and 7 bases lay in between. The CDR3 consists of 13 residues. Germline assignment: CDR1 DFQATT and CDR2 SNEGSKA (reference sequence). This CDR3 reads CSARDDRQETQYF. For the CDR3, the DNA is TGCAGTGCTAGAGATGACAGACAAGAGACCCAGTACTTC.

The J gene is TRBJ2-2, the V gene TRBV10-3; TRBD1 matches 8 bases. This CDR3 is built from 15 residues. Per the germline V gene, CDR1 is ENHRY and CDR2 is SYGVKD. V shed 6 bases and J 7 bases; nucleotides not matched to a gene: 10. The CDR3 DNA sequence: TGTGCCATCAGCGCCCCCGGGACAGGTGACGGGGAGCTGTTTTTT. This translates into CAISAPGTGDGELFF.

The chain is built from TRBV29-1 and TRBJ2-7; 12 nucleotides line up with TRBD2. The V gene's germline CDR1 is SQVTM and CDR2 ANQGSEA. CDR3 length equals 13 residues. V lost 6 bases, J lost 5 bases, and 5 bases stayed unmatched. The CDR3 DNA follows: TGCAGCGTCGAGACTAGCGGGAGCGACGAGCAGTACTTC. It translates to CSVETSGSDEQYF.